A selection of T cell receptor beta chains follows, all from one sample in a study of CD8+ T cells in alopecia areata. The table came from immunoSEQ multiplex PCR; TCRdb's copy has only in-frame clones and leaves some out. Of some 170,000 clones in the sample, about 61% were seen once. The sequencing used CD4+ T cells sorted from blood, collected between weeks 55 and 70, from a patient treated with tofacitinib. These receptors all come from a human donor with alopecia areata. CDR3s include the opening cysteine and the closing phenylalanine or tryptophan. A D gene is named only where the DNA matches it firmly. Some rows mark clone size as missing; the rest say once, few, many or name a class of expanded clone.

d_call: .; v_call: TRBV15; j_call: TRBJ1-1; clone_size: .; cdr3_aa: CATSRDRGTEAFF; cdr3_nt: TGTGCCACCAGCAGAGATCGAGGCACTGAAGCTTTCTTT
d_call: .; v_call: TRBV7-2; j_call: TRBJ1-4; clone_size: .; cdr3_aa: CASSLGRVEKLFF; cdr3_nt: TGTGCCAGCAGCTTAGGGAGGGTTGAAAAACTGTTTTTT
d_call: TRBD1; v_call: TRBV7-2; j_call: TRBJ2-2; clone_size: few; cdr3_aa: CASGRDRNTGELFF; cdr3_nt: TGTGCCAGCGGCCGGGACAGAAACACCGGGGAGCTGTTTTTT
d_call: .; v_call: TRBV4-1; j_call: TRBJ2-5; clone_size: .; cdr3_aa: CASSQGLRETQYF; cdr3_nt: TGCGCCAGCAGCCAAGGCCTGCGGGAGACCCAGTACTTC
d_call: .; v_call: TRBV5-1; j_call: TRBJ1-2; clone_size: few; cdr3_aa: CASSFQGPDGYTF; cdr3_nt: TGCGCCAGCAGCTTCCAAGGACCGGATGGCTACACCTTC
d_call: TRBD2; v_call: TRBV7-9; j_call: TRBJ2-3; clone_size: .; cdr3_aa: CASSVSSGGTDTQYF; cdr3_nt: TGTGCCAGCAGCGTTTCTAGCGGGGGGACTGATACGCAGTATTTT
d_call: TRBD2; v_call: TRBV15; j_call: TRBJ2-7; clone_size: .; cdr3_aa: CATSRDRLAGVNTYEQYF; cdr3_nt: TGTGCCACCAGCAGGGACCGACTAGCGGGGGTGAATACCTACGAGCAGTACTTC
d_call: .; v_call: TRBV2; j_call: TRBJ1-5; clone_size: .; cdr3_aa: CASSEANRVGQPQHF; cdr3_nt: TGTGCCAGCAGTGAAGCGAACAGGGTGGGACAGCCCCAGCATTTT
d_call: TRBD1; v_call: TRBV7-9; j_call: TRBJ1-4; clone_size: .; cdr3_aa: CASSNQGVFEKLFF; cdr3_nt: TGTGCCAGCAGCAACCAGGGGGTTTTTGAAAAACTGTTTTTT
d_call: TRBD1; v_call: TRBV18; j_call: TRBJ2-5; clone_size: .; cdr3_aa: CASSPRDREETQYF; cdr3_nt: TGTGCCAGCTCACCACGGGACAGGGAAGAGACCCAGTACTTC
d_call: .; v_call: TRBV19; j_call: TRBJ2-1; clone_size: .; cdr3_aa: CASSIGHVTGEQFF; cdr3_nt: TGTGCCAGTAGTATAGGCCACGTTACGGGGGAGCAGTTCTTC
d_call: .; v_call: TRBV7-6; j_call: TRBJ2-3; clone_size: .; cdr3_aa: CASSPKSGVTQYF; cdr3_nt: TGTGCCAGCAGCCCCAAATCGGGGGTTACGCAGTATTTT
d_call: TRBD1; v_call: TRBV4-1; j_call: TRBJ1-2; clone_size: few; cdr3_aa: CASSRGQGPGGYGYTF; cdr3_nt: TGCGCCAGCAGCCGGGGACAGGGGCCAGGTGGCTATGGCTACACCTTC
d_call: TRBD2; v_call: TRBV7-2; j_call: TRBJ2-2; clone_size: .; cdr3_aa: CASSKRGLAGSHGELFF; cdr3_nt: TGTGCCAGCAGCAAAAGAGGGCTAGCGGGGAGTCACGGGGAGCTGTTTTTT
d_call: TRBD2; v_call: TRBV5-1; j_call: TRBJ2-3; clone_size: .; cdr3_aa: CASSVGTRNADTQYF; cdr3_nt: TGCGCCAGCAGCGTCGGGACTAGAAACGCAGATACGCAGTATTTT
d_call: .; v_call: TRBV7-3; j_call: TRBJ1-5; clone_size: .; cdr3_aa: CASSLEGSGNQPQHF; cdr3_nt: TGTGCCAGCAGCTTAGAGGGCTCCGGCAATCAGCCCCAGCATTTT
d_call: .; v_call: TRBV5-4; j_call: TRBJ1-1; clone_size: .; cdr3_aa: CASSGTLNTEAFF; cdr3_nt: TGTGCCAGCAGCGGGACGTTGAACACTGAAGCTTTCTTT
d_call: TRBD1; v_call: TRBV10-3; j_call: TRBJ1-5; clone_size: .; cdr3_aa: CAISAATGGGQPQHF; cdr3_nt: TGTGCCATCAGTGCTGCGACAGGGGGCGGACAGCCCCAGCATTTT
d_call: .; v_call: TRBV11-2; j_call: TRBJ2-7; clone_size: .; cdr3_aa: CASSLESAGSYEQYF; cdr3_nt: TGTGCCAGCAGCTTAGAATCGGCAGGGTCCTACGAGCAGTACTTC
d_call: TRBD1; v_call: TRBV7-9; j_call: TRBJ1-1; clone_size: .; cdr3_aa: CASSIWDRGNTEAFF; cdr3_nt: TGTGCCAGCAGCATCTGGGACAGAGGGAACACTGAAGCTTTCTTT
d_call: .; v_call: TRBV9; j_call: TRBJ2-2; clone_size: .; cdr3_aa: CASSVVRHPTGELFF; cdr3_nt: TGTGCCAGCAGCGTAGTAAGACATCCCACCGGGGAGCTGTTTTTT
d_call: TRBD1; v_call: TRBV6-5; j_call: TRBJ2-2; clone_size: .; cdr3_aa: CASSWTGEAGELFF; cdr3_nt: TGTGCCAGCAGTTGGACAGGGGAAGCCGGGGAGCTGTTTTTT
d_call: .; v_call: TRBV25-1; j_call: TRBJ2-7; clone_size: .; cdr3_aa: CASSVGTASYEQYF; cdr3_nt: TGTGCCAGCAGTGTAGGAACCGCCTCCTACGAGCAGTACTTC
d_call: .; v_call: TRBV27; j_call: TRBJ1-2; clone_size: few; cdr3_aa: CASRNRGGGGQGGYTF; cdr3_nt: TGTGCCAGCAGAAACCGCGGTGGCGGGGGTCAAGGGGGCTACACCTTC
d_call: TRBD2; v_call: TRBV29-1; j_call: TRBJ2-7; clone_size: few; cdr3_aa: CSVGGLALNEQYF; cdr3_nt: TGCAGCGTTGGAGGACTAGCTCTCAACGAGCAGTACTTC
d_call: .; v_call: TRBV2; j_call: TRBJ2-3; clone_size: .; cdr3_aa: CASILTGTSSSTDTQYF; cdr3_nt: TGTGCCAGCATCCTAACCGGGACAAGTTCTAGCACAGATACGCAGTATTTT
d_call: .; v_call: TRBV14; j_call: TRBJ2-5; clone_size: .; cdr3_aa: CASSQWDSYQETQYF; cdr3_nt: TGTGCCAGCAGCCAATGGGACTCGTACCAAGAGACCCAGTACTTC
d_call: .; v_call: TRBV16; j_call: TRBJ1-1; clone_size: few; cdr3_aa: CASSQSVAGTGMNTEAFF; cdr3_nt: TGTGCCAGCAGCCAATCTGTCGCAGGTACAGGGATGAACACTGAAGCTTTCTTT
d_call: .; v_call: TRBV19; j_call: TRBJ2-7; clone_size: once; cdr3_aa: CASIDLSGEQYF; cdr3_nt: TGTGCCAGTATCGATTTATCGGGTGAGCAGTACTTC
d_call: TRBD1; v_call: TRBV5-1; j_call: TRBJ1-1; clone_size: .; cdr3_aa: CASSLNRGDTEAFF; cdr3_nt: TGCGCCAGCAGCTTGAACAGGGGGGACACTGAAGCTTTCTTT
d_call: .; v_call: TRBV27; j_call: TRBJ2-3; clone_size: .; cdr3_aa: CASRNRLQPTDTQYF; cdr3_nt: TGTGCCAGCAGAAATCGACTACAACCCACAGATACGCAGTATTTT
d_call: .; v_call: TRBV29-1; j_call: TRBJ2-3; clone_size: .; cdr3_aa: CSVSKQSTDTQYF; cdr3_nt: TGCAGCGTTTCCAAACAAAGCACAGATACGCAGTATTTT
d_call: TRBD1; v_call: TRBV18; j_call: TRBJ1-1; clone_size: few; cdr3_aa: CASSLKQGTWNTEAFF; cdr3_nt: TGTGCCAGCTCACTGAAACAGGGGACCTGGAACACTGAAGCTTTCTTT
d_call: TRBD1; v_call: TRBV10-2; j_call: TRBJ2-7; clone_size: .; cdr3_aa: CASSDSRQGAYEQYF; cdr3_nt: TGCGCCAGCAGTGATAGTAGACAGGGGGCCTACGAGCAGTACTTC
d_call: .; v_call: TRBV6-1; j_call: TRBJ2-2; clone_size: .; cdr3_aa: CASSEAASTGELFF; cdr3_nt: TGTGCCAGCAGTGAAGCGGCCTCGACCGGGGAGCTGTTTTTT
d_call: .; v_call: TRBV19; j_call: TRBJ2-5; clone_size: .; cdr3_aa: CATRQAGETQYF; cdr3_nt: TGTGCCACCCGACAGGCGGGGGAGACCCAGTACTTC
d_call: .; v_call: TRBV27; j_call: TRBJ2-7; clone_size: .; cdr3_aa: CASSLTFSVSYEQYF; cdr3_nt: TGTGCCAGCAGTTTAACCTTCAGTGTCTCCTACGAGCAGTACTTC
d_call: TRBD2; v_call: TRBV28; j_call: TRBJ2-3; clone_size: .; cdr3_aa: CASSSPGLAGGF; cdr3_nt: TGTGCCAGCAGTTCCCCGGGACTAGCGGGGGGATTT
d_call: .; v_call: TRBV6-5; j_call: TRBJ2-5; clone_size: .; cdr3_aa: CASKHPGETQYF; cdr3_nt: TGTGCCAGCAAGCATCCCGGAGAGACCCAGTACTTC
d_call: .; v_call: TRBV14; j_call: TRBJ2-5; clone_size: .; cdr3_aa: CASSLLHETQYF; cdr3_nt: TGTGCCAGCAGCCTCCTCCACGAGACCCAGTACTTC
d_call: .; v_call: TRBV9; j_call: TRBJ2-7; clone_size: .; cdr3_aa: CASSRDRSYEQYF; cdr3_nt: TGTGCCAGCAGCCGGGACCGCTCCTACGAGCAGTACTTC
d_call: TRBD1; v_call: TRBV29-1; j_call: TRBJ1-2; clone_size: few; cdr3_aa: CSVVDRGEGYTF; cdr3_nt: TGCAGCGTGGTAGACAGGGGAGAAGGCTACACCTTC
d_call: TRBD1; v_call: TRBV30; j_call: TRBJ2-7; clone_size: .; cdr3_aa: CAWEGQGVNEQYF; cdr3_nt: TGTGCCTGGGAAGGGCAGGGGGTAAACGAGCAGTACTTC
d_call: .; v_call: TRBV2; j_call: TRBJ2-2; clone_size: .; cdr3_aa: CASSETAGELFF; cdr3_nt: TGTGCCAGCAGTGAAACGGCCGGGGAGCTGTTTTTT
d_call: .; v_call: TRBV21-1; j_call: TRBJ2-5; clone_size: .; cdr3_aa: CASSKLWRGYYQETQYF; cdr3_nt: TGTGCCAGCAGCAAACTGTGGCGCGGATATTACCAAGAGACCCAGTACTTC
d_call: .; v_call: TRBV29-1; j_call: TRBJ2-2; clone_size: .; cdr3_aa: CSAKVFSGELFF; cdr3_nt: TGCAGCGCTAAAGTTTTCTCCGGGGAGCTGTTTTTT
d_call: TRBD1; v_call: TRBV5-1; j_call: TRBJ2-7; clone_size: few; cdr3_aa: CASSLVQGAYEQYF; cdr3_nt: TGCGCCAGCAGCTTGGTACAGGGGGCCTACGAGCAGTACTTC
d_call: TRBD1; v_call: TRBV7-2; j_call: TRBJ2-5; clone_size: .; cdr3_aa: CASSIHGTGYQGTQYF; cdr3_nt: TGTGCCAGCAGCATCCACGGGACAGGGTATCAAGGGACCCAGTACTTC